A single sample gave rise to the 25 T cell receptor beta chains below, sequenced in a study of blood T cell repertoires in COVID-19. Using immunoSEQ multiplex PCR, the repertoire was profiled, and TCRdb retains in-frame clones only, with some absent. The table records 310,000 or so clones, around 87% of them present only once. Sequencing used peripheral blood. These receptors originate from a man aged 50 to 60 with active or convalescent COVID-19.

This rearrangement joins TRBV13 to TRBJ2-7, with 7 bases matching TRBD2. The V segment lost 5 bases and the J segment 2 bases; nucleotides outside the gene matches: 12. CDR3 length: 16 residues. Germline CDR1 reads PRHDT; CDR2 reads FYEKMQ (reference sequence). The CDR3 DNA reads TGTGCCAGCAGCCTTAGTCCCGGGGGGTCTACCTACGAGCAGTACTTC. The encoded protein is CASSLSPGGSTYEQYF.

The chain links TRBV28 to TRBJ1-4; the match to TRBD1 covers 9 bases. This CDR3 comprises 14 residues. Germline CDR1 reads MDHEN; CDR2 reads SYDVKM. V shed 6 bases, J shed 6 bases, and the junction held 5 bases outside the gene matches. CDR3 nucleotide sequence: TGTGCCAGCAGGTCGGGGGACAGGGATGAAAAACTGTTTTTT. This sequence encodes CASRSGDRDEKLFF.

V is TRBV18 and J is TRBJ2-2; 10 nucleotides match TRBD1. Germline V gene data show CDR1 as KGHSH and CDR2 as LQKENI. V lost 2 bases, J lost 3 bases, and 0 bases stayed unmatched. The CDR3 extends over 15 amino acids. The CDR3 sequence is CASSPGQGDTGELFF. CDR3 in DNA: TGTGCCAGCTCACCAGGACAGGGGGACACCGGGGAGCTGTTTTTT.

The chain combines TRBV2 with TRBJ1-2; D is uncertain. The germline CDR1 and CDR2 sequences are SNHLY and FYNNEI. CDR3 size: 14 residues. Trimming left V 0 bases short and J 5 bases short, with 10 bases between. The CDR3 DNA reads TGTGCCAGCAGTGAAGCGGGCAACCAGTATGGCTACACCTTC. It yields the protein CASSEAGNQYGYTF.

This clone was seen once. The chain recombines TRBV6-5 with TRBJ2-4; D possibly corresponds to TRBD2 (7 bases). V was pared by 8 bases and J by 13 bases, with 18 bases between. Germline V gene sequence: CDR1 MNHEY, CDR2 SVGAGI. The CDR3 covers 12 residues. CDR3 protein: CASRGGGTIQYF. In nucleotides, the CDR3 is TGTGCCAGCCGGGGAGGGGGGACTATACAGTACTTC.

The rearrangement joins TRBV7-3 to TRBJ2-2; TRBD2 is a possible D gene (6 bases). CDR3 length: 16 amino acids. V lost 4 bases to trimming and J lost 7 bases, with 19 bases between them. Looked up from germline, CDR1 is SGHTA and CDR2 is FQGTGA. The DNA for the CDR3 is TGTGCCAGCAGCTCCCGCCGGGACTGGGCACTCGGGGAGCTGTTTTTT. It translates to CASSSRRDWALGELFF. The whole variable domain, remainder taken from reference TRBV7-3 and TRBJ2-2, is GAGVSQTPSNKVTEKGKYVELRCDPISGHTALYWYRQSLGQGPEFLIYFQGTGAADDSGLPNDRFFAVRPEGSVSTLKIQRTERGDSAVYLCASSSRRDWALGELFFGEGSRLTVL.

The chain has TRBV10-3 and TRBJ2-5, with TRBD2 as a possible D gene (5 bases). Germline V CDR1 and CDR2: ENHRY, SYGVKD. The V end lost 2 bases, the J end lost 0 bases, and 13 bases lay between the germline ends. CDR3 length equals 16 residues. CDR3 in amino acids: CAISERGRRYQETQYF. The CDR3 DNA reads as TGTGCCATCAGTGAGCGAGGGCGGAGGTACCAAGAGACCCAGTACTTC.

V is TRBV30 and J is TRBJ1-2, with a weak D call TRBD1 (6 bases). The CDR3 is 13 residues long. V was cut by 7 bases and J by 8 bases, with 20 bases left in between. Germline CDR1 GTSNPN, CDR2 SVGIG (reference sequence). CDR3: CAFRGGALGGYTF. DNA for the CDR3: TGTGCCTTCAGGGGAGGGGCCTTGGGAGGCTACACCTTC.

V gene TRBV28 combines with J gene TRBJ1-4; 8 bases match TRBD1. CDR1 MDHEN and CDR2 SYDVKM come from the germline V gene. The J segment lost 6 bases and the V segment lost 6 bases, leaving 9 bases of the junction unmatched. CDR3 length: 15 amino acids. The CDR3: CASSGTQGVDEKLFF. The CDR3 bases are TGTGCCAGCAGCGGGACACAGGGGGTAGATGAAAAACTGTTTTTT.

In DNA, the CDR3 is TGTGCCAGCAGCTTGGCGGGGGATAGCTCCTACAATGAGCAGTTCTTC. Translated: CASSLAGDSSYNEQFF. V and J are TRBV5-4 and TRBJ2-1, with D possibly matching TRBD2 (6 bases). Germline CDR1 reads SGHNT; CDR2 reads YYREEE (reference sequence). The CDR3 extends over 16 amino acids. V was cut by 0 bases and J by 0 bases, with 10 bases left in between.

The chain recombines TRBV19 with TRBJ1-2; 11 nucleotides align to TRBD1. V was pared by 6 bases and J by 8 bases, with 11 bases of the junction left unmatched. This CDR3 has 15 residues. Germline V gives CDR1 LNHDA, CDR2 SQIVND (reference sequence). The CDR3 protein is CASRRTGGGAGGYTF. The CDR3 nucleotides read TGTGCCAGTAGGCGGACAGGGGGCGGCGCAGGCGGCTACACCTTC.

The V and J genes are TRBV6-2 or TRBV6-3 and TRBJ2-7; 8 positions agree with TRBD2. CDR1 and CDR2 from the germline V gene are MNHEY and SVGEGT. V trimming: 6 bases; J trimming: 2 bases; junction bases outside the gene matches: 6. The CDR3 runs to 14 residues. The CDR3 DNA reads TGTGCCAGCAGCCGCGGGGGGACAACCTACGAGCAGTACTTC. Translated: CASSRGGTTYEQYF.

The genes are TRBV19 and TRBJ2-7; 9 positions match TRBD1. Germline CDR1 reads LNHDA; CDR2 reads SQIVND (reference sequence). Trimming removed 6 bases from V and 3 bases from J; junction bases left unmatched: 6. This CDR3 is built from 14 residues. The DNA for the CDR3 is TGTGCCAGTAGCAAACGACAGGGGGGCTACGAGCAGTACTTC. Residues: CASSKRQGGYEQYF.

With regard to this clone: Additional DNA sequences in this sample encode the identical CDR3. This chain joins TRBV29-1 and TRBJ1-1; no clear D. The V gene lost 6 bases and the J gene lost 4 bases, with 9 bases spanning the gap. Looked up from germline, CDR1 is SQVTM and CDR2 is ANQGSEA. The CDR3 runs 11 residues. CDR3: CSVGRGTEAFF. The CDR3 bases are TGCAGCGTCGGACGGGGCACTGAAGCTTTCTTT.

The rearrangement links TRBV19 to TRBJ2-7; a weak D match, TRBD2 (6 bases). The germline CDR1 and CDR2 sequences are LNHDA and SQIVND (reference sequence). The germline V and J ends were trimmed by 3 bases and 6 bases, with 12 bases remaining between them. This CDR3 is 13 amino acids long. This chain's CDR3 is CASSMEGRREQYF. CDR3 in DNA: TGTGCCAGTAGTATGGAGGGGAGACGCGAGCAGTACTTC.

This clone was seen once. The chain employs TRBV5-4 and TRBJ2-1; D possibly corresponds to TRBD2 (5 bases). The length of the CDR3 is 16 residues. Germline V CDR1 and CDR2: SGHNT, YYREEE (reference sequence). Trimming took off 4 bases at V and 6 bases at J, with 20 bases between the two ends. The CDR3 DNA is TGTGCCAGCAGCCCCGGAGTCGGGATCCATGGCAATGAGCAGTTCTTC. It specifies CASSPGVGIHGNEQFF. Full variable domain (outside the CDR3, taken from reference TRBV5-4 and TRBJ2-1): ETGVTQSPTHLIKTRGQQVTLRCSSQSGHNTVSWYQQALGQGPQFIFQYYREEENGRGNFPPRFSGLQFPNYSSELNVNALELDDSALYLCASSPGVGIHGNEQFFGPGTRLTVL.

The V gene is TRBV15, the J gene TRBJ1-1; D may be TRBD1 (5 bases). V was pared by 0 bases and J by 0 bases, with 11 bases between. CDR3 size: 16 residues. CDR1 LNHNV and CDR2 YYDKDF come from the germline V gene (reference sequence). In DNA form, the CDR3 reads TGTGCCACCAGCAGAGAGGCAGGGCGGATGAACACTGAAGCTTTCTTT. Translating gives CATSREAGRMNTEAFF.

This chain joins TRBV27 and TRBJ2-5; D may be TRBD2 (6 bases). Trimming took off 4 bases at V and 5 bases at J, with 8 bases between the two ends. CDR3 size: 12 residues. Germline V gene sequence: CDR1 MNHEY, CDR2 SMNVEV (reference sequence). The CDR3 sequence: CASSYRGETQYF. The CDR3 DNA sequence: TGTGCCAGCAGTTACCGGGGGGAGACCCAGTACTTC.

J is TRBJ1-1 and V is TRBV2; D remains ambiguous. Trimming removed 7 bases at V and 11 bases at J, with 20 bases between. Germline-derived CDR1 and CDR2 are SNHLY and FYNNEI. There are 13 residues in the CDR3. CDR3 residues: CASTRGEGFGAFF. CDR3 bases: TGTGCCAGCACCCGAGGCGAGGGTTTCGGTGCTTTCTTT. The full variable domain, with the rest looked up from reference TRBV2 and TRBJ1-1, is EPEVTQTPSHQVTQMGQEVILRCVPISNHLYFYWYRQILGQKVEFLVSFYNNEISEKSEIFDDQFSVERPDGSNFTLKIRSTKLEDSAMYFCASTRGEGFGAFFGQGTRLTVV.

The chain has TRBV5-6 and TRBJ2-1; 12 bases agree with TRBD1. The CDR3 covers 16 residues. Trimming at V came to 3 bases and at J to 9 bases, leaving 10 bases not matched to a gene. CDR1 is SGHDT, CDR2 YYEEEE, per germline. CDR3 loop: CASSSSRDRGRSEQFF. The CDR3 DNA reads TGTGCCAGCAGCTCATCAAGGGACAGGGGGCGTTCTGAGCAGTTCTTC.

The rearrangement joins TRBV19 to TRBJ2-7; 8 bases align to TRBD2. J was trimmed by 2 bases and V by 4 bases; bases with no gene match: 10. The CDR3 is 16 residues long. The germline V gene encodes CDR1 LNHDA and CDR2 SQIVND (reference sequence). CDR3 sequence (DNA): TGTGCCAGTAGTACGGGGGGGACTAGAAGGACCTACGAGCAGTACTTC. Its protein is CASSTGGTRRTYEQYF.

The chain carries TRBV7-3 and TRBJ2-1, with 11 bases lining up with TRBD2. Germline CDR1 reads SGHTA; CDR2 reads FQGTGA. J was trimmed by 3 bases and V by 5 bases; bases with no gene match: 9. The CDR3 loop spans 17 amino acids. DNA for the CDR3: TGTGCCAGCAGCCCTAGGGGACTAGCGGACAACTACAATGAGCAGTTCTTC. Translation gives CASSPRGLADNYNEQFF.

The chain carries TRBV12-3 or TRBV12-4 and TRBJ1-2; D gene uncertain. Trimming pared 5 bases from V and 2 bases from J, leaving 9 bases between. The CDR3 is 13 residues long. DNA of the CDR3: TGTGCCAGCAGTAAAGTAGCGAACTATGGCTACACCTTC. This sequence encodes CASSKVANYGYTF.

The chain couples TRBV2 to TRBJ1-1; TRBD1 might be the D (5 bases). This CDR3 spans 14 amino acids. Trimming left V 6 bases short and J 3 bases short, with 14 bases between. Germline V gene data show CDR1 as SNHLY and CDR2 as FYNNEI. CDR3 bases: TGTGCCAGCAGGCTGGACACCCAGGACACTGAAGCTTTCTTT. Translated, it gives CASRLDTQDTEAFF.

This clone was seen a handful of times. The CDR3, as DNA: TGTGCCAGCAGCCAGGGGGTCACGAACACTGAAGCTTTCTTT. Protein sequence: CASSQGVTNTEAFF. The V call is TRBV7-2, the J call TRBJ1-1, with 7 bases aligning to TRBD1. V was clipped by 5 bases and J by 1 base; unmatched bases: 4. CDR1 and CDR2 from the germline V gene are SGHTA and FQGNSA. The CDR3 runs to 14 residues.